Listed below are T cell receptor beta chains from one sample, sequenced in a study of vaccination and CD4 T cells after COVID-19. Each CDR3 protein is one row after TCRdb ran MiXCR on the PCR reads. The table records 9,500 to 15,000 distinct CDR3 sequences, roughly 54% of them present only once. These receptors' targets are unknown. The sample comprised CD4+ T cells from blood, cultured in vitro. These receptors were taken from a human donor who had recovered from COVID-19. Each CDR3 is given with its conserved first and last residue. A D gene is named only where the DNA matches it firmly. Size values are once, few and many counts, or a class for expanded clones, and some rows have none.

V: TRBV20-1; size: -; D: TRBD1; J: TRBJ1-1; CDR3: CSATGARGQWDTEAFF
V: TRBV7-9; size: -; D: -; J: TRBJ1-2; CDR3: CASSLEGYTF
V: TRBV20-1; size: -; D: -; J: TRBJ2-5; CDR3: CSAQIGGRQTQYF
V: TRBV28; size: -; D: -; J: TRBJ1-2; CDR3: CASSFPAIRGYTF
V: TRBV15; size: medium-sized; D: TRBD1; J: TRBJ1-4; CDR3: CATSHGPPGTGLNEKLFF
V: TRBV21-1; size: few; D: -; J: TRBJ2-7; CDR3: CAGSPASGSYEQYF
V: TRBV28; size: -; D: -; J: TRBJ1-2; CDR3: CASSLLGAYRANYGYTF
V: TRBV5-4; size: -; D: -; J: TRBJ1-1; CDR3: CASSLQAMNTEAFF
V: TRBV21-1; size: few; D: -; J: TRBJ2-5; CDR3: CASSKVGTDGETQYF
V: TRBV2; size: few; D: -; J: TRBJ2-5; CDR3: CASSTARTETQYF
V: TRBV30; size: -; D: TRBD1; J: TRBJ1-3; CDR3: CAWSVQGSGNTIYF
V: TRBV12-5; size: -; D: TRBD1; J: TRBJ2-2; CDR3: CASGLVLGRGLPYTGELFF
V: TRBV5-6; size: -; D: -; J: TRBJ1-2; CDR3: CASSRGRRSNYGYTF
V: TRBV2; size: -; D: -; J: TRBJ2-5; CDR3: CASSATAGETQYF
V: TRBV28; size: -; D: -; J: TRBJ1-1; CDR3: CASRPSTGFVNTEAFF
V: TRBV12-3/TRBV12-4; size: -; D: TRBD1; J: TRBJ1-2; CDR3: CASSSLDRYGYTF
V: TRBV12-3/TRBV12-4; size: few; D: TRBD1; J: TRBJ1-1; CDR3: CASTDRAENTEAFF
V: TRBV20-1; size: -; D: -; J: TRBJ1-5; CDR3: CSVLDGGPQHF
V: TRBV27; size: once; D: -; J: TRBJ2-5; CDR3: CASSFRFGETQYF
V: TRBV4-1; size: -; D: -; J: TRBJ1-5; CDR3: CASSQDITAYSNQPQHF
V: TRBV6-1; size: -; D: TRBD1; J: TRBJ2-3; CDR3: CASSPGQGARYTQYF
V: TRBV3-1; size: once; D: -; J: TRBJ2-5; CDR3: CASSPAVDGETQYF
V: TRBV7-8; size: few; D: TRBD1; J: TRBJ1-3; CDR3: CASSYRDSSGNTIYF
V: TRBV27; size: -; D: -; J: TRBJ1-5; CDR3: CASSPRGRRPDSNQPQHF
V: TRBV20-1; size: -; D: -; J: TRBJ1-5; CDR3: CSARANSNQPQHF
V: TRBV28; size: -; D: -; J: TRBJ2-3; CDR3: CASSLWGSTTDTQYF
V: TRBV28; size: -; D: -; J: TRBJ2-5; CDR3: CASSFGGYRKETQYF
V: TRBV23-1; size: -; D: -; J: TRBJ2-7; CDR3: CASNPEGLAMNYEQYF
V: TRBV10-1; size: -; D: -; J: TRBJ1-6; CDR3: CASPPLGQSSYNSPLHF
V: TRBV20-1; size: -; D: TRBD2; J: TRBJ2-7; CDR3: CSASPPLRAGVLGYEQYF
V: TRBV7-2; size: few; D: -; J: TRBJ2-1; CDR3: CASSLARWAAVYNEQFF
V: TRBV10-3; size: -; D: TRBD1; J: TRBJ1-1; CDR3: CAISLSRDRGGMNTEAFF
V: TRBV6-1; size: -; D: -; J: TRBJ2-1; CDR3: CASSDPSSYNEQFF
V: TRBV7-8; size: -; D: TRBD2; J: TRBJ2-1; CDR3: CASLLLADSYNEQFF
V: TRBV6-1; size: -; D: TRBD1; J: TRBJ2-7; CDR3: CASRNGQGAFGEQYF
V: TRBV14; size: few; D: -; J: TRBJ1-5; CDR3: CASSQDTRQPQHF
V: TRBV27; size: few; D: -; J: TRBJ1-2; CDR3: CASSPRDGGSYGYTF
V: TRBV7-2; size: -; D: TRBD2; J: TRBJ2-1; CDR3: CASSLGTSGTKEFF
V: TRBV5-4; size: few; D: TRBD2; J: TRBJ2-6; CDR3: CASSLASGRASGANVLTF
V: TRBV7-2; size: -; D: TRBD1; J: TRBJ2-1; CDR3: CASSLEGRGLNEQFF
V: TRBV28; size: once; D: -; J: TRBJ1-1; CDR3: CASSFMGRESTEAFF
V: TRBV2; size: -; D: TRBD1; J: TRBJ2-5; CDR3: CASSEPRTGGGQETQYF
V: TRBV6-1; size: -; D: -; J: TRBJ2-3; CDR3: CASSGLASTDTQYF
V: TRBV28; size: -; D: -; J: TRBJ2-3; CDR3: CASSSSGQGTDTQYF
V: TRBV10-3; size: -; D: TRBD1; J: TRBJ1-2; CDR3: CAISGQGGVYGYTF
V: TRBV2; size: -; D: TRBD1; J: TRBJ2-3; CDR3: CASRPPGQPTDTQYF
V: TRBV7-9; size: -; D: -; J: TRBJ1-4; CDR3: CASSLVGTSEKLFF
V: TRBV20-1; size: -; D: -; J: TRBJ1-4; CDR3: CSASRKGEKLFF
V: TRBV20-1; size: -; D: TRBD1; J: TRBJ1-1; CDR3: CSASPATGGLMNTEAFF
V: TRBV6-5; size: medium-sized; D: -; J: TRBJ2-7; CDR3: CASSYASSYGQYF
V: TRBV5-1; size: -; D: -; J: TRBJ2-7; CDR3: CASSLGGAEYEQYF
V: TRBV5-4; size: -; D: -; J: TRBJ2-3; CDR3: CASSSTGTDTQYF
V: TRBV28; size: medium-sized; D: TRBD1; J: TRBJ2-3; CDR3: CASSFGQGELTDTQYF